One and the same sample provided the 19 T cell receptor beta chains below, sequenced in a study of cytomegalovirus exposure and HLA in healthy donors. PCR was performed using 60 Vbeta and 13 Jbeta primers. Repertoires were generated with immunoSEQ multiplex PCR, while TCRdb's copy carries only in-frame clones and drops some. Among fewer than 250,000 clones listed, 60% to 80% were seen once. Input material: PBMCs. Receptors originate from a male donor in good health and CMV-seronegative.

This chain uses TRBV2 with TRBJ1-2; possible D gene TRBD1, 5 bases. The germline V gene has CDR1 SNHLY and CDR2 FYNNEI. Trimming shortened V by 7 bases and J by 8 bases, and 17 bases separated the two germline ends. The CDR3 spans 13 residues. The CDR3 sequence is CASTLTDQDGYTF. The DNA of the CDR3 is TGTGCCAGCACTTTGACAGATCAGGACGGCTACACCTTC.

DNA for the CDR3: TGTGCCAGCAGTTTGGAGGGGACTAATCAGCCCCAGCATTTT. The encoded protein is CASSLEGTNQPQHF. The rearrangement joins TRBV27 to TRBJ1-5; perhaps TRBD1 as D (5 bases). This CDR3 is 14 amino acids long. The germline V and J ends were trimmed by 3 bases and 4 bases, with 10 bases remaining between them. CDR1 MNHEY and CDR2 SMNVEV come from the germline V gene (reference sequence).

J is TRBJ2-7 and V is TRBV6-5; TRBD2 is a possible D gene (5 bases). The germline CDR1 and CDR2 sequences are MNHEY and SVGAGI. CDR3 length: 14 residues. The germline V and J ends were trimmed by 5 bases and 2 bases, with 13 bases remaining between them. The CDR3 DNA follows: TGTGCCAGCAGTCTTTCTCTGGGAGCCTACGAGCAGTACTTC. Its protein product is CASSLSLGAYEQYF.

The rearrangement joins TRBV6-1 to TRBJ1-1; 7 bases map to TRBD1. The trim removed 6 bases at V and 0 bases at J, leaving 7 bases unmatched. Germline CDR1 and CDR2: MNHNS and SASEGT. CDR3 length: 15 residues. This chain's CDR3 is CASSAEGQLNTEAFF. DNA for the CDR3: TGTGCCAGCAGCGCCGAGGGACAGCTGAACACTGAAGCTTTCTTT.

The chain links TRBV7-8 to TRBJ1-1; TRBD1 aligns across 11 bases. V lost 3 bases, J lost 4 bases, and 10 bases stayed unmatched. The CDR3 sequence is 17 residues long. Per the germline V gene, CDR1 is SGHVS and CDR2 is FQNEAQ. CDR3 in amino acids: CASSFRDRGYLGTEAFF. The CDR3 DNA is TGTGCCAGCAGCTTCCGGGACAGGGGGTATCTGGGCACTGAAGCTTTCTTT.

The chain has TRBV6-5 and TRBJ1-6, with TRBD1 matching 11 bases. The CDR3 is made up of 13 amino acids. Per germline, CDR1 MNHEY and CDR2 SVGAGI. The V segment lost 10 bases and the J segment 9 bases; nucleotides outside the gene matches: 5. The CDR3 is CATRTGGVSPLHF. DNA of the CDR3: TGTGCCACCCGGACAGGGGGCGTTTCACCCCTCCACTTT.

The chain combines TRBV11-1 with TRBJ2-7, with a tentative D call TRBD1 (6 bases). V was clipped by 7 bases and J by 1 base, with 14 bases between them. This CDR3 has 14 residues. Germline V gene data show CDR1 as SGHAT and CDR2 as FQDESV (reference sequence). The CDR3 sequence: CASKGDTISYEQYF. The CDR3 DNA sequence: TGTGCCAGCAAGGGGGACACCATATCCTACGAGCAGTACTTC.

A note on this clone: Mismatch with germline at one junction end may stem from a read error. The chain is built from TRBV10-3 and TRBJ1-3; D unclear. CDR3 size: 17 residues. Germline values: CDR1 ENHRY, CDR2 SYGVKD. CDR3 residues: CGTAKGALSNSGNTIYF. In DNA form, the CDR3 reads TGCGGCACTGCGAAGGGAGCCCTCTCCAACTCTGGAAACACCATATATTTT.

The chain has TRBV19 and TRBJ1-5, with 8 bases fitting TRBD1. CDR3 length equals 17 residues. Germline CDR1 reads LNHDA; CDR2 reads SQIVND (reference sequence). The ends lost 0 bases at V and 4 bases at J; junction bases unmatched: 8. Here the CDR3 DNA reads TGTGCCAGTAGTATAGACCTCGAGACAGGGGAAAATCAGCCCCAGCATTTT. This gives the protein CASSIDLETGENQPQHF.

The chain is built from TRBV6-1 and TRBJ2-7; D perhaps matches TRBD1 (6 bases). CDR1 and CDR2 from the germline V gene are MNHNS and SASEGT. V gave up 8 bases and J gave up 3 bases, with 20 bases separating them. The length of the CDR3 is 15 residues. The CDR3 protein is CASLRLAGAVYEQYF. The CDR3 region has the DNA TGTGCCAGCTTAAGGTTGGCAGGGGCGGTCTACGAGCAGTACTTC.

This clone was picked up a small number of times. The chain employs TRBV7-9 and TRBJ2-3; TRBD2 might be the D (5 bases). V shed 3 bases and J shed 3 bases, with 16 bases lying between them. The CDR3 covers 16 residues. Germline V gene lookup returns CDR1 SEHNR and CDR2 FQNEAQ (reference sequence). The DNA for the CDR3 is TGTGCCAGCAGCTTGAGAGTTCAGCGGTTAACAGATACGCAGTATTTT. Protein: CASSLRVQRLTDTQYF.

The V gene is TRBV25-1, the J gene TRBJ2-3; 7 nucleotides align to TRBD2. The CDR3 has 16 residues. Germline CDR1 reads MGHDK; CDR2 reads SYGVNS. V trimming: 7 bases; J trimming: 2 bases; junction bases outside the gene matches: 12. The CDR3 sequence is CASTGGERAFTDTQYF. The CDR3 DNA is TGTGCCAGCACTGGGGGGGAGCGGGCTTTCACAGATACGCAGTATTTT.

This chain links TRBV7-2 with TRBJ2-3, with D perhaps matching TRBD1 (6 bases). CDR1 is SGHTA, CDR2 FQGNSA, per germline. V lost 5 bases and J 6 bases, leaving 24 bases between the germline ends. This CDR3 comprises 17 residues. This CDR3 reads CASSHSLGGGPVDTQYF. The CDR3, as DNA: TGTGCCAGCAGCCATTCCCTTGGGGGCGGGCCAGTGGATACGCAGTATTTT.

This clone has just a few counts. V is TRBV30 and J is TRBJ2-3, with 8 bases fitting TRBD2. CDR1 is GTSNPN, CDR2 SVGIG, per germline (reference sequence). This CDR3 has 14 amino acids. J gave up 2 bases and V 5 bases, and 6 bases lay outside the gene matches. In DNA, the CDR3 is TGTGCCTGGCATAGCGGGACCTACACAGATACGCAGTATTTT. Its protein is CAWHSGTYTDTQYF. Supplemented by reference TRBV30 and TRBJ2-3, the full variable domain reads SQTIHQWPATLVQPVGSPLSLECTVEGTSNPNLYWYRQAAGRGLQLLFYSVGIGQISSEVPQNLSASRPQDRQFILSSKKLLLSDSGFYLCAWHSGTYTDTQYFGPGTRLTVL.

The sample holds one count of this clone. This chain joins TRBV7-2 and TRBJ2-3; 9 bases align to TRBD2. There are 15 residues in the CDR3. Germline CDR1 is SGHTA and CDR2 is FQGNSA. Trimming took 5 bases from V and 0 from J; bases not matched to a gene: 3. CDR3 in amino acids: CASSPAGGSTDTQYF. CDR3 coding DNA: TGTGCCAGCAGCCCAGCGGGAGGTAGCACAGATACGCAGTATTTT.

This CDR3 is CASSFQGAGNEQFF. DNA of the CDR3: TGTGCCAGCAGTTTCCAGGGGGCTGGGAATGAGCAGTTCTTC. The chain uses TRBV27 and TRBJ2-1; 8 bases are a match to TRBD1. CDR1 MNHEY and CDR2 SMNVEV come from the germline V gene (reference sequence). The CDR3 length is 14 residues. After removal of 3 bases from V and 7 bases from J, the junction contained 5 bases not matched to a gene.

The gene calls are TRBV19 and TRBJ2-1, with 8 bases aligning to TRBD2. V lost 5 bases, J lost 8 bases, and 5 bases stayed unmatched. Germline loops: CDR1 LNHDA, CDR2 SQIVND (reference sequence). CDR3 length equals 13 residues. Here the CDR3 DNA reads TGTGCCAGTAGTCTCCAGCGGGAGTATGAGCAGTTCTTC. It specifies CASSLQREYEQFF. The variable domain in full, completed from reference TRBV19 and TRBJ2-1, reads DGGITQSPKYLFRKEGQNVTLSCEQNLNHDAMYWYRQDPGQGLRLIYYSQIVNDFQKGDIAEGYSVSREKKESFPLTVTSAQKNPTAFYLCASSLQREYEQFFGPGTRLTVL.

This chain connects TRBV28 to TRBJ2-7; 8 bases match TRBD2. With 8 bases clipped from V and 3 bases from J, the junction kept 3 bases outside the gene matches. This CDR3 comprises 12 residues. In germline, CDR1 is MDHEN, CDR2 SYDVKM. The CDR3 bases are TGTGCCAGCTTAGCGGGAAGCTACGAGCAGTACTTC. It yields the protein CASLAGSYEQYF.

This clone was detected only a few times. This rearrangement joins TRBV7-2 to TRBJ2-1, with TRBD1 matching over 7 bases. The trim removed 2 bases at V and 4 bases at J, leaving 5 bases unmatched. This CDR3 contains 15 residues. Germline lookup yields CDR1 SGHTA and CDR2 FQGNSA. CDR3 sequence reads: CASSLMGQRYNEQFF. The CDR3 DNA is TGTGCCAGCAGCTTAATGGGACAGAGATACAATGAGCAGTTCTTC. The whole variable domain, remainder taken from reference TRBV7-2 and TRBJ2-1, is GAGVSQSPSNKVTEKGKDVELRCDPISGHTALYWYRQSLGQGLEFLIYFQGNSAPDKSGLPSDRFSAERTGGSVSTLTIQRTQQEDSAVYLCASSLMGQRYNEQFFGPGTRLTVL.